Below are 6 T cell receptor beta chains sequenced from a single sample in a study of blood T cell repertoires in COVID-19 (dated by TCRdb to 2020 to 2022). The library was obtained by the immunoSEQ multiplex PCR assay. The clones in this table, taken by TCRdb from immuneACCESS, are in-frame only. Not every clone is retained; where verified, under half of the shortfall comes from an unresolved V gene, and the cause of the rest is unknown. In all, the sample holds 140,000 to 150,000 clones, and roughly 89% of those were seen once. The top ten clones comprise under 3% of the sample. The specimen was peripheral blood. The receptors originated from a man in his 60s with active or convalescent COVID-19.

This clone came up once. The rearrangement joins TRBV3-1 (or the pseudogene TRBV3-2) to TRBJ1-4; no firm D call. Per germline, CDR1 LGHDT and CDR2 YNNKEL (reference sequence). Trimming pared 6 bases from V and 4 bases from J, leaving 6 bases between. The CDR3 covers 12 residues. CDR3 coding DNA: TGTGCCAGCAGGGGCAGTAATGAAAAACTGTTTTTT. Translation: CASRGSNEKLFF.

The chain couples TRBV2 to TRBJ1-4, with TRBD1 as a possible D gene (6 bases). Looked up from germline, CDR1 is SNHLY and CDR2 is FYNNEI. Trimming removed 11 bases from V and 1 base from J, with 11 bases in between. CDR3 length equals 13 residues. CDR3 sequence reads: CAGTGQTNEKLFF. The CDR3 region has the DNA TGTGCCGGTACGGGACAAACTAATGAAAAACTGTTTTTT.

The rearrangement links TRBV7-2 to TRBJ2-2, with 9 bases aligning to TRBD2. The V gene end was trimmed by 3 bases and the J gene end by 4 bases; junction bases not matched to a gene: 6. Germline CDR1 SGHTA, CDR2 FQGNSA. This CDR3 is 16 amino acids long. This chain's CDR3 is CASSFAGGPSTGELFF. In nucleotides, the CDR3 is TGTGCCAGCAGCTTTGCGGGAGGGCCGAGCACCGGGGAGCTGTTTTTT.

The CDR3 DNA reads TGTGCCTACTCCCGGACAGGGGGTGGAAACACCATATATTTT. It specifies CAYSRTGGGNTIYF. This sequence joins TRBV30 and TRBJ1-3; 10 bases are a match to TRBD1. CDR1 and CDR2 (germline): GTSNPN, SVGIG (reference sequence). This CDR3 has 14 residues. V was pared by 7 bases and J by 3 bases, with 6 bases of the junction left unmatched.

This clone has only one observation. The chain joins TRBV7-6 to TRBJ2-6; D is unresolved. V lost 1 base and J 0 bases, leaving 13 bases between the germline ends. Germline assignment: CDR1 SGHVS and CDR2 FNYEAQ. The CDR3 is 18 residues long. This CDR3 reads CASSLGVLSGSGANVLTF. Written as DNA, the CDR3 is TGTGCCAGCAGCTTAGGGGTGCTTTCGGGCTCTGGGGCCAACGTCCTGACTTTC.

Here the CDR3 DNA reads TGTGCCAGCAGCCGTCCGGGACTAGCGGTTTACGAGCAGTACTTC. It encodes CASSRPGLAVYEQYF. The chain joins TRBV28 to TRBJ2-7; 11 bases are a match to TRBD2. Germline values: CDR1 MDHEN, CDR2 SYDVKM. V was pared by 6 bases and J by 4 bases, with 8 bases of the junction left unmatched. This CDR3 has 15 amino acids.